This record covers a single T cell receptor beta chain. Its antigen is unidentified. These data are taken from a study of T cell repertoires in ileal Crohn's disease. Overall study results and limits: Postoperative endoscopy occurred within one year, median roughly 7.1 months.

Germline V lookup: CDR1 MRHNA, CDR2 SNTAGT. The CDR3 has 12 residues. V gave up 6 bases and J gave up 7 bases; unmatched junction bases: 2. Time point noted: neoterminal ileum biopsy at postoperative endoscopy, about 6 months after surgery. Produced via immunoSEQ multiplex PCR; TCRdb's table is partial and in-frame only. The sample lists 55,000 to 65,000 clones, roughly nine tenths occurring once. This TCR came from an adult with Crohn's disease. The chain uses TRBV6-4 and TRBJ1-1; 10 positions match TRBD1. The sequencing sample was made of ileal tissue. The CDR3 reads CASSGTGVEAFF. CDR3 bases: TGTGCCAGCAGCGGGACAGGGGTTGAAGCTTTCTTT.